This T cell receptor (beta chain) was captured by sequencing in a study of long-term antiretroviral therapy in people with HIV. Regarding the study as a whole: Investigators report no available data on ART adherence, viral resistance or therapy changes. HIV repertoires spanned tighter CDR3 length ranges than controls did. Despite increasing after ART, diversity remained lower than that of transplant donor controls.

Investigators performed immunoSEQ version v3.0 at survey level. The study targeted about 35,000-50,000 T-cell genomes per sample in sequencing. Sequencing used immunoSEQ multiplex PCR; TCRdb keeps in-frame clones, though not all of them. The data contain 25,000 or so clones, about 86% of them singletons. In the case of this clone: Its specificity is unknown.

This TCR came from a woman in her 30s with HIV. The sequencing used unsorted PBMCs, collected 1.9 years after starting antiretroviral therapy.

CDR3 DNA sequence: TGTGCCAGCAGCCCAGAGGGGGGCGTTGAGACCCAGTACTTC. Protein product: CASSPEGGVETQYF. This chain links TRBV5-4 with TRBJ2-5; D is tentatively TRBD1 or TRBD2 (6 bases each). V lost 4 bases, J lost 5 bases, and 15 bases lay in between. Looked up from germline, CDR1 is SGHNT and CDR2 is YYREEE (reference sequence). The CDR3 spans 14 residues.